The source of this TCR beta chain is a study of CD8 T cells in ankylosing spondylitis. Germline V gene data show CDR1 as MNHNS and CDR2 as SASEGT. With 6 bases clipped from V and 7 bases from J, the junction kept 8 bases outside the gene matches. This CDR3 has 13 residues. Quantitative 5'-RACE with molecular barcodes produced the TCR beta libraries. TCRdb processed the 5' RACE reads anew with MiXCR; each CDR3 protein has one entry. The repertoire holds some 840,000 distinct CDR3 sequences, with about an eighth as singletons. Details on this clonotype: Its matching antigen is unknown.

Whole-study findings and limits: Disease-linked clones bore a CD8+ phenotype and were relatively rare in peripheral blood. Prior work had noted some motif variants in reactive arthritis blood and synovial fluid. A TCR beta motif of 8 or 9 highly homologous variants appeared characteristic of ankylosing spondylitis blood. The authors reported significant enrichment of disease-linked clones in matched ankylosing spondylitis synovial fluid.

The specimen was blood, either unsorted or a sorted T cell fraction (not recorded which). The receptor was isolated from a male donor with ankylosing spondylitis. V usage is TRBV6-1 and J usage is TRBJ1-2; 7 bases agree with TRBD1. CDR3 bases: TGTGCCAGCAGGAAACAGGGGAGGTCTGGCTACACCTTC. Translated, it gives CASRKQGRSGYTF.